This T cell receptor beta chain emerged from a study of PD-1 blockade in classical Hodgkin lymphoma (dated by TCRdb to between 2020 and 2021). About the full investigation: Nivolumab dosing was 3 mg/kg intravenously every 2 weeks, continuing until either disease progression or unacceptable toxicity. To define a peripheral blood immune signature of response to PD-1 blockade in classical Hodgkin lymphoma, the study combined TCR beta sequencing with CyTOF.

Per the publication, the time point label means: cycle 4 day 1 (C4D1), after about 6 weeks of nivolumab. Relapse after autologous stem cell transplantation had occurred in all trial patients, and cohorts A, B and C were distinguished by prior brentuximab vedotin exposure. CD4+ T cells were purified from thawed PBMCs by magnetic negative selection with a Miltenyi CD4+ T cell isolation kit. The trial cohort was composed of about 60 patients with relapsed/refractory classical Hodgkin lymphoma, for whom complete response, partial response or progressive disease was recorded as best overall response. In the multi-cohort phase II CheckMate 205 trial, trial patients received single-agent nivolumab. An independent review committee assessed best overall response by applying the 2007 International Working Group response criteria. Trial PBMCs were obtained immediately prior to nivolumab initiation (C1D1) and on therapy at cycle 2 day 1 and cycle 4 day 1. Peripheral blood was collected in 8 mL Vacutainer Cell Preparation Tubes, from which PBMCs were isolated by centrifugation and then cryopreserved. Purified CD4+ and CD8+ fractions were prepared only for cases where an additional PBMC sample was available. Magnetically labelled cells were removed on LS columns in a quadroMACS separator, and the flow-through was retained as the purified fraction.

Overall study results and their limits: The study covered only a single clinical trial cohort, and the causes of the repertoire differences, possibly disease activity or prior therapy, were still not defined. Newly diagnosed patients were reported to have lower baseline TCR diversity than healthy donors, and relapsed/refractory patients were reported to have lower baseline TCR diversity still. Trial patients with a complete response had baseline diversity similar to that of newly diagnosed patients, while partial responders and progressors had significantly lower diversity. CD4+ but not CD8+ TCR diversity rose significantly by C4D1 (p=0.0027 vs p=0.16), most apparent in complete responders (p=0.02). Diversity was lower in patients who began nivolumab less than 1 year after ASCT, so these patients were left out of later analyses to avoid confounding by immune reconstitution.

The Qiagen DNeasy kit was used to extract genomic DNA both from unsorted PBMCs and from the negatively selected CD4+ and CD8+ fractions. Using primers that anneal to V and J segments, immunoSEQ multiplex PCR amplified the TCR beta CDR3 regions. A synthetic immune receptor repertoire was used to minimize amplification bias, and any residual bias was removed computationally once sequencing was done. For the original study's pipeline: Custom Python scripts were used to quantify repertoire diversity as the Shannon entropy index. Unsorted, CD4+ and CD8+ repertoires were analyzed separately, except for combined analyses in which CD4+ and CD8+ sequences were merged in silico. Clonal expansion was defined as a frequency increase of at least 2-fold after treatment compared with C1D1, and clones undetected at baseline were assigned a pseudocount of 0.5. Singleton clones were defined as clones with 0 or 1 copy at C1D1, and non-singleton clones were defined as clones with 2 or more copies. Clones expanded in unsorted samples were labelled as CD4+, CD8+ or unknown by matching protein sequences in sorted samples from the same patient. Diversity changes from C1D1 to C4D1 were tested in paired samples using Wilcoxon tests. The table comes from immuneACCESS by way of TCRdb, which keeps in-frame sequences with V and J called. Part of the clones is missing from these tables; in studies checked, under half for an unresolved V gene and the rest for unknown reasons. The DNA gave D and trimming, while V, J and clone size come from that table. This sample is represented by under 20,000 clones; around 80% of them were singletons. The ten most abundant clones make up around 2.4% of the sample.

This clone was found once. Its specific antigen is unknown. There are no base qualities to consult, and no much larger clone falls within one base. The V end gives up 1 base and the J end 7 bases, leaving 1 base in the junction not matched to a gene. Including the terminal cysteine and phenylalanine, the CDR3 comprises 14 residues. Only the CDR3 region is kept as DNA, spanning 42 bases read in frame from base 1. Sequences SGHVS (CDR1) and FQNEAQ (CDR2) are obtained from the germline V gene. The receptor was isolated from a human donor with classical Hodgkin lymphoma. Sequences were derived from CD4+ T cells from blood, sampled before the fourth cycle of nivolumab. The sequence links TRBV7-8 to TRBJ1-6; 7 bases in the middle match TRBD1. CDR3 sequence: CASSLGDRNSPLHF. The DNA reads as follows: TGTGCCAGCAGCTTAGGGGACAGAAATTCACCCCTCCACTTT.